What follows is one T cell receptor beta chain and its context. The CDR3 is made up of 15 amino acids. Measured with immunoSEQ multiplex PCR; TCRdb has only the in-frame clones, and not every one. This table holds approximately 220,000 clones, 65% to 85% found once. Clinical history reported by participants formed the basis on which cohorts were assigned. Cohort 3 donors were reported recovered after two negative PCRs, clearance, or symptom resolution. The data were taken from a study of blood T cell repertoires in COVID-19. Material for sequencing was PBMCs or T cells enriched from blood (not recorded which). V usage is TRBV21-1 and J usage is TRBJ2-1; TRBD1 reflects the table's D call only, with no check against the DNA. TRBV21-1 is a listed pseudogene. The sequence derives from a middle-aged woman who had recovered from COVID-19. DNA of the CDR3: TGTGCCAGCAGCATTTCCCCAGAACCATACAATGAGCAGTTCTTC. As protein: CASSISPEPYNEQFF.